This T cell receptor beta chain was recovered during a study of T cell responses to AZD1222 COVID-19 vaccine. TCRdb's table, derived via immunoSEQ multiplex PCR, lists solely in-frame clones and lacks some. The data show around 94,000 clones, roughly 91% seen once. Of note for this clone: Its specificity is not known.

Study-level findings and limits: The study identified only 6 or 7 AZD1222 recipients as seropositive at baseline. Close to half of all spike-specific TCRs reportedly target regions of the variants that are unmutated. Receipt of two AZD1222 doses was followed by a rise in Spike-specific TCR breadth and depth. Possibly, clonal diversity was underestimated; donors were largely white British and included more females.

CDR1 and CDR2 (germline): MNHEY, SVGAGI. V lost 7 bases to trimming and J lost 6 bases, with 7 bases between them. The CDR3 runs to 12 residues. The origin of this receptor is an adult in good health. The sample in question was peripheral blood, obtained on day 0 of AZD1222 vaccination. V and J are TRBV6-5 and TRBJ1-6; D remains ambiguous. The CDR3: CASTGFNSPLHF. The CDR3 DNA reads TGTGCCAGCACAGGTTTTAATTCACCCCTCCACTTT.